The 3 T cell receptor beta chains given below trace back to one sample, sequenced in a study of T cell changes during pregnancy in multiple sclerosis. Generated by immunoSEQ multiplex PCR, the TCRdb table keeps only in-frame clones and is missing some. The sample records around 30,000 clones, roughly nine tenths being singletons. The sequencing used CD8+ T cells from peripheral blood mononuclear cells, collected in the second trimester of pregnancy. The receptors come from a female donor with multiple sclerosis, enrolled in a pregnancy study.

The V and J genes are TRBV15 and TRBJ1-1; D unresolved. Trimming removed 3 bases from V and 0 bases from J, with 11 bases in between. Looked up from germline, CDR1 is LNHNV and CDR2 is YYDKDF (reference sequence). CDR3 size: 15 residues. In DNA form, the CDR3 reads TGTGCCACCAGCAGGGGCAACGGAATGAACACTGAAGCTTTCTTT. It encodes CATSRGNGMNTEAFF. Full variable domain (missing parts from reference TRBV15 and TRBJ1-1): DAMVIQNPRYQVTQFGKPVTLSCSQTLNHNVMYWYQQKSSQAPKLLFHYYDKDFNNEADTPDNFQSRRPNTSFCFLDIRSPGLGDTAMYLCATSRGNGMNTEAFFGQGTRLTVV.

The V and J genes are TRBV6-5 and TRBJ2-4; D gene uncertain. Germline V lookup: CDR1 MNHEY, CDR2 SVGAGI. V lost 0 bases to trimming and J lost 0 bases, with 6 bases between them. The CDR3 totals 15 residues. The CDR3: CASSYSPVAKNIQYF. The CDR3 nucleotides are TGTGCCAGCAGTTACTCACCGGTAGCCAAAAACATTCAGTACTTC.

The chain joins TRBV15 to TRBJ2-7; 8 positions match TRBD1. Trimming took 4 bases from V and 0 from J; bases not matched to a gene: 5. The CDR3 extends over 15 amino acids. Germline lookup yields CDR1 LNHNV and CDR2 YYDKDF (reference sequence). CDR3 loop: CATSIDRGLSYEQYF. DNA for the CDR3: TGTGCCACCAGCATTGACAGGGGACTCTCCTACGAGCAGTACTTC.